This T cell receptor beta chain was found in a study of blood T cells in healthy people across ages. The CDR3 contains 16 residues. Between the trimmed V and J ends, which lost 1 base and 6 bases, there was a span of 15 bases. CDR1 and CDR2 from the germline V gene are MDHEN and SYDVKM. The authors ran a second PCR of 7 to 11 cycles using a sample-barcoded 5' primer and a J-beta primer mix. MiXCR was run by TCRdb on the 5' RACE reads, yielding one entry per CDR3 protein. The sample lists around 1,000,000 distinct CDR3 sequences, around 27% occurring once. With regard to this clonotype: Its antigen is undetermined.

Study results and limitations: With naive T cell percentage, TCR beta diversity showed a strong correlation.

The draw of peripheral blood yielded about 9.4 milliliters from each donor. The sample was also reused in another study, on T cells of mothers and their children.

The sequence was obtained from a girl under 10 years old in good health. Sequenced input: blood. V usage is TRBV28 and J usage is TRBJ2-2; possibly TRBD1 for D (6 bases). The CDR3 bases are TGTGCCAGCAGTTTATTAGGTCAGGGGTATGCCGGGGAGCTGTTTTTT. This gives the protein CASSLLGQGYAGELFF. Full variable domain (outside the CDR3, taken from reference TRBV28 and TRBJ2-2): DVKVTQSSRYLVKRTGEKVFLECVQDMDHENMFWYRQDPGLGLRLIYFSYDVKMKEKGDIPEGYSVSREKKERFSLILESASTNQTSMYLCASSLLGQGYAGELFFGEGSRLTVL.